Listed below are T cell receptor beta chains from one sample, sequenced in a study. TCRdb ran MiXCR on the 5' RACE reads and lists one entry per CDR3 protein. The sample lists 30,000 or so distinct CDR3 sequences, more than 20% occurring once. The sample taken for sequencing was tumor-infiltrating Tregs sorted from the breast tumor. The receptors were gathered from a female donor with breast cancer. Both conserved end residues are trimmed from each CDR3. Fields, in order: J gene, V gene, CDR3 protein.

TRBJ2-1	TRBV9	ASTSHAGDEQF
TRBJ2-4	TRBV6-5	ASSRRTSAVAKSIQY
TRBJ1-1	TRBV7-2	ASSYRSMNTEAF
TRBJ1-2	TRBV20-1	SAGTGPSYGYT
TRBJ2-1	TRBV29-1	SVETGHWYEQF
TRBJ2-1	TRBV25-1	ASSVGTSGRVRNEQF
TRBJ2-5	TRBV20-1	GDDQGGREQETQY
TRBJ2-7	TRBV12-5	ASGLGRDYEQY
TRBJ1-2	TRBV7-2	ASSPSAGVNYGYT
TRBJ1-6	TRBV2	ASSLDRDSPLH